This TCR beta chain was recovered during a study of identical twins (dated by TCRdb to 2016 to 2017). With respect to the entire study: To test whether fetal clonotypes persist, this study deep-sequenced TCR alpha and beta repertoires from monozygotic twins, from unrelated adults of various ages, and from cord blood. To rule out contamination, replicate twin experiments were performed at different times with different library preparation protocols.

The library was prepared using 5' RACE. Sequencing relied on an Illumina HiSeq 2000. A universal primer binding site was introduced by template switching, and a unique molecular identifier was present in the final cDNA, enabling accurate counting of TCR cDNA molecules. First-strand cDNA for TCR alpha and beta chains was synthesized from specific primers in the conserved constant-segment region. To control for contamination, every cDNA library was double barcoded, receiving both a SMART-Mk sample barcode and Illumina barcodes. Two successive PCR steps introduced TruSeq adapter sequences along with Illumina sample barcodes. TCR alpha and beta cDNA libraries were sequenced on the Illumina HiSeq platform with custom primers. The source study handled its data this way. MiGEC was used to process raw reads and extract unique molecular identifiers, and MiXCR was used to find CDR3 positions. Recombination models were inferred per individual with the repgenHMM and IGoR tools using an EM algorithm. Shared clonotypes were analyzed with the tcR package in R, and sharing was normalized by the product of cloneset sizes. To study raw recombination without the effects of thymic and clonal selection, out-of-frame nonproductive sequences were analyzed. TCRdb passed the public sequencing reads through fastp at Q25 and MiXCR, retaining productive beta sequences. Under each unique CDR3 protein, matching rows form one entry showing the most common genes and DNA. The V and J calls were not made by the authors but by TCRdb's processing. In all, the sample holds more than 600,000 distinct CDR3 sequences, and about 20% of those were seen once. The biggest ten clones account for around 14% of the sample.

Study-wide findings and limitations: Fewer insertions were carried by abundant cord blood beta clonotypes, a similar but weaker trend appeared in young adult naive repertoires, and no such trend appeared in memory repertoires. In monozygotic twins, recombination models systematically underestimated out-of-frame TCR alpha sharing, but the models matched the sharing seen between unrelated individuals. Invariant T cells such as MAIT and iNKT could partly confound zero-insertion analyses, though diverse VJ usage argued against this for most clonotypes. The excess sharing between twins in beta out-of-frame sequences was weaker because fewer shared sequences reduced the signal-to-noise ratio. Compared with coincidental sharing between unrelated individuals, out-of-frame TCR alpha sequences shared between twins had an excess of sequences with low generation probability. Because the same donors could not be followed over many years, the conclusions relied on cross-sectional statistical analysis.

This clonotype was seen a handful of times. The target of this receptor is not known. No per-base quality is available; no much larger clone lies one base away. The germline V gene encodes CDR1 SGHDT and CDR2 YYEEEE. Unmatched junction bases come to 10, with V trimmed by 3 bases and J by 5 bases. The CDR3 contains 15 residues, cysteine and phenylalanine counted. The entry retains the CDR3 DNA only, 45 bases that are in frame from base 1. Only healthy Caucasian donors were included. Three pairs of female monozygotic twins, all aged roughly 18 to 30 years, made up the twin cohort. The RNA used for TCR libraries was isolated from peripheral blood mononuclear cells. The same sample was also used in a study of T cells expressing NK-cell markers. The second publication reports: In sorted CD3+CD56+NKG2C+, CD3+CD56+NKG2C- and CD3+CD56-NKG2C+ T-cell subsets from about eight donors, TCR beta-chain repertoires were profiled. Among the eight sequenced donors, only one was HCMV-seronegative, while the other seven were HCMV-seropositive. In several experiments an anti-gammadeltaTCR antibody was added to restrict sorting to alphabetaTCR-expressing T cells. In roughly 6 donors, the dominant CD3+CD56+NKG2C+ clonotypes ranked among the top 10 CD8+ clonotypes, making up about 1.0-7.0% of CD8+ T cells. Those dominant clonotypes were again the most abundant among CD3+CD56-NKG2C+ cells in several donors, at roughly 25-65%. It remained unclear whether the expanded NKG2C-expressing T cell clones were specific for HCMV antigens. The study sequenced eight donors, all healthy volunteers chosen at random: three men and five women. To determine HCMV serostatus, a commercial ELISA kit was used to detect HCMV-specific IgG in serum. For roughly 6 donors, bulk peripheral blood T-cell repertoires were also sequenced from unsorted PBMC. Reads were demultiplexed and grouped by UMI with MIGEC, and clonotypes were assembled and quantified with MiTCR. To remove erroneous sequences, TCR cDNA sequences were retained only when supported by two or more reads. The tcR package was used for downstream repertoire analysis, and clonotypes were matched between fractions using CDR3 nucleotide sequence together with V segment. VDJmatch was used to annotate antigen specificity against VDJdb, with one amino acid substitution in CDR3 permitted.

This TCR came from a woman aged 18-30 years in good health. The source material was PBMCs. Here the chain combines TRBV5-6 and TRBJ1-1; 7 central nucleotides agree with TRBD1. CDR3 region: CASSSQQGSQTEAFF. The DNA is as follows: TGTGCCAGCAGCTCCCAACAGGGGTCCCAAACTGAAGCTTTCTTT.